This entry lists 17 T cell receptor beta chains sequenced from one sample in a study of shared clonotypes between healthy human individuals. Libraries were prepared by immunoSEQ multiplex PCR; TCRdb keeps only in-frame clonotypes and omits some of them. The sample yields 2 million to 2.5 million clones, around 95% seen once. The sequencing sample was made of naive CD4+ T cells sorted from blood. Subset given: CD45RA+ positively selected. The source of these receptors is a man between 18 and 29 years old in good health.

The chain recombines TRBV28 with TRBJ1-5; TRBD1 matches at 7 bases. The V segment lost 0 bases and the J segment 0 bases; nucleotides outside the gene matches: 11. Germline V lookup: CDR1 MDHEN, CDR2 SYDVKM. The CDR3 is made up of 19 amino acids. This CDR3 is CASSLWGRGWEDSNQPQHF. In DNA, the CDR3 is TGTGCCAGCAGTTTATGGGGCAGGGGGTGGGAGGATAGCAATCAGCCCCAGCATTTT. The full variable domain, rest sourced from reference TRBV28 and TRBJ1-5, is DVKVTQSSRYLVKRTGEKVFLECVQDMDHENMFWYRQDPGLGLRLIYFSYDVKMKEKGDIPEGYSVSREKKERFSLILESASTNQTSMYLCASSLWGRGWEDSNQPQHFGDGTRLSIL.

This chain joins TRBV28 and TRBJ2-1; 12 nucleotides agree with TRBD2. Germline loops: CDR1 MDHEN, CDR2 SYDVKM. The CDR3 is 18 residues long. V shed 5 bases, J shed 4 bases, and the junction held 12 bases outside the gene matches. The DNA of the CDR3 is TGTGCCAGCAGTGCGCGGACTAGCGGGGAGGGACCATACAATGAGCAGTTCTTC. Its translation: CASSARTSGEGPYNEQFF. Full variable domain (missing parts from reference TRBV28 and TRBJ2-1): DVKVTQSSRYLVKRTGEKVFLECVQDMDHENMFWYRQDPGLGLRLIYFSYDVKMKEKGDIPEGYSVSREKKERFSLILESASTNQTSMYLCASSARTSGEGPYNEQFFGPGTRLTVL.

As for this clone: The sample contains more than one DNA sequence encoding this CDR3. CDR3 nucleotides: TGTGCCAGCAGTTATGACAGGGCATCCTACGAGCAGTACTTC. This codes for CASSYDRASYEQYF. The V and J genes are TRBV6-5 and TRBJ2-7, with TRBD1 identical over 7 bases. This CDR3 is 14 amino acids long. Trimming removed 3 bases from V and 1 base from J; junction bases left unmatched: 3. Germline loops: CDR1 MNHEY, CDR2 SVGAGI.

The chain uses TRBV14 and TRBJ2-7, with D perhaps TRBD1 (6 bases). Germline V gene lookup returns CDR1 SGHDN and CDR2 FVKESK. The V end was cut by 3 bases, the J end by 4 bases, with 16 bases between. The CDR3 is made up of 15 amino acids. The CDR3 nucleotides are TGTGCCAGCAGCCAGGGCTGGGGGCTCGGGTACGAGCAGTACTTC. This encodes CASSQGWGLGYEQYF.

Concerning this clone itself: Other nucleotide sequences from this sample produce the same CDR3. This chain links TRBV7-2 with TRBJ1-3, with a possible D match to TRBD1 (6 bases). CDR3 length: 15 amino acids. Per the germline V gene, CDR1 is SGHTA and CDR2 is FQGNSA. The V end lost 1 base, the J end lost 0 bases, and 7 bases lay between the germline ends. The CDR3 here is CASSLEGGSGNTIYF. The CDR3 DNA follows: TGTGCCAGCAGCTTAGAAGGGGGCTCTGGAAACACCATATATTTT. Drawing the rest from reference TRBV7-2 and TRBJ1-3, the complete variable domain is GAGVSQSPSNKVTEKGKDVELRCDPISGHTALYWYRQSLGQGLEFLIYFQGNSAPDKSGLPSDRFSAERTGGSVSTLTIQRTQQEDSAVYLCASSLEGGSGNTIYFGEGSWLTVV.

The rearrangement uses TRBV2 and TRBJ2-7; D unclear. V shed 4 bases and J shed 9 bases, with 13 bases lying between them. Germline V gene sequence: CDR1 SNHLY, CDR2 FYNNEI. This CDR3 region has 12 residues. The CDR3 nucleotides read TGTGCCAGCAGTGGGGTAGGTGGAACGCAGTACTTC. Translating it yields CASSGVGGTQYF.

The rearrangement uses TRBV6-1 and TRBJ2-7; 9 bases fit TRBD1. This CDR3 comprises 14 residues. Germline CDR1 reads MNHNS; CDR2 reads SASEGT. Trimming removed 4 bases from V and 3 bases from J; junction bases left unmatched: 4. Written as DNA, the CDR3 is TGTGCCAGCAGTGTCCGGGACAGGGTCTACGAGCAGTACTTC. Residues: CASSVRDRVYEQYF.

This clone occurred once. This chain uses TRBV2 with TRBJ1-5; tentative D call: TRBD1 (6 bases). CDR3 size: 14 residues. Germline-derived CDR1 and CDR2 are SNHLY and FYNNEI. V shed 6 bases and J shed 0 bases, with 9 bases lying between them. The CDR3 coding sequence is TGTGCCAGCAGGGGGGACACTAGCAATCAGCCCCAGCATTTT. This sequence encodes CASRGDTSNQPQHF.

For this clone: The identical CDR3 is also encoded by other nucleotide sequences in the sample. The CDR3 sequence is CASSLRVDQPQHF. The CDR3 nucleotides are TGTGCCAGCAGTTTAAGAGTCGATCAGCCCCAGCATTTT. V is TRBV27 and J is TRBJ1-5; D is unresolved. Germline CDR1 reads MNHEY; CDR2 reads SMNVEV (reference sequence). CDR3 length equals 13 residues. Trimming stripped 2 bases from V and 5 bases from J, with 7 bases between.

This chain uses TRBV11-2 with TRBJ2-1, with D possibly TRBD2 on 6 matching bases. Trimming removed 4 bases from V and 7 bases from J, with 17 bases in between. This CDR3 region has 15 residues. The germline gives CDR1 SGHAT, CDR2 FQNNGV. CDR3 protein: CASSSTITGGNEQFF. The CDR3 DNA follows: TGTGCCAGCAGCTCCACTATAACAGGAGGGAATGAGCAGTTCTTC.

On this clone: The same CDR3 also results from other DNA sequences found in this sample. The chain recombines TRBV30 with TRBJ2-5; possible D gene TRBD2, 5 bases. The CDR3 has 13 residues. Germline assignment: CDR1 GTSNPN and CDR2 SVGIG (reference sequence). Trimming removed 2 bases from V and 4 bases from J, with 11 bases in between. CDR3 amino acids: CAWSPGSRETQYF. The CDR3 DNA follows: TGTGCCTGGAGTCCGGGGTCGCGAGAGACCCAGTACTTC.

V usage is TRBV7-9 and J usage is TRBJ2-7; 8 nucleotides line up with TRBD1. Trimming removed 5 bases from V and 5 bases from J; junction bases left unmatched: 11. Germline V gene data show CDR1 as SEHNR and CDR2 as FQNEAQ (reference sequence). This CDR3 region has 15 residues. The DNA for the CDR3 is TGTGCCAGCAGCAAGGGACAGGAGGTTTCCGACGAGCAGTACTTC. Protein: CASSKGQEVSDEQYF.

This clone was counted a single time. The J gene is TRBJ2-1, the V gene TRBV5-1, with 9 bases matching TRBD2. This CDR3 is built from 17 residues. Germline V gene sequence: CDR1 SGHRS, CDR2 YFSETQ. Unmatched junction bases numbered 8, after V lost 2 bases and J lost 2 bases. CDR3 protein: CASSFFSGGQTYNEQFF. CDR3 bases: TGCGCCAGCAGCTTTTTTAGCGGGGGTCAGACCTACAATGAGCAGTTCTTC.

The V call is TRBV4-1, the J call TRBJ1-5, with 8 bases fitting TRBD1. V was pared by 0 bases and J by 7 bases, with 2 bases of the junction left unmatched. Germline CDR1 is MGHRA and CDR2 is YSYEKL. This CDR3 is 14 amino acids long. The CDR3 DNA follows: TGCGCCAGCAGCCAAGAACCAGGGGGCCAGCCCCAGCATTTT. Translation: CASSQEPGGQPQHF.

This chain connects TRBV7-3 to TRBJ2-2; 7 bases align to TRBD1. This CDR3 has 15 residues. V shed 5 bases and J 0 bases; nucleotides not matched to a gene: 3. Germline V gene sequence: CDR1 SGHTA, CDR2 FQGTGA. CDR3 sequence: CASSPGTANTGELFF. The CDR3 coding sequence is TGTGCCAGCAGCCCCGGGACAGCGAACACCGGGGAGCTGTTTTTT. The complete variable domain, with remaining parts taken from reference TRBV7-3 and TRBJ2-2, reads GAGVSQTPSNKVTEKGKYVELRCDPISGHTALYWYRQSLGQGPEFLIYFQGTGAADDSGLPNDRFFAVRPEGSVSTLKIQRTERGDSAVYLCASSPGTANTGELFFGEGSRLTVL.

This clone came up once. The V call is TRBV2, the J call TRBJ1-6, with 8 bases identical to TRBD1. The germline CDR1 and CDR2 sequences are SNHLY and FYNNEI. The CDR3 consists of 15 residues. Trimming removed 3 bases from V and 5 bases from J; junction bases left unmatched: 3. Written as DNA, the CDR3 is TGTGCCAGCAGTGAGCAGGGGGCGGATAATTCACCCCTCCACTTT. Protein product: CASSEQGADNSPLHF. Together with reference TRBV2 and TRBJ1-6, the CDR3 gives the full variable domain: EPEVTQTPSHQVTQMGQEVILRCVPISNHLYFYWYRQILGQKVEFLVSFYNNEISEKSEIFDDQFSVERPDGSNFTLKIRSTKLEDSAMYFCASSEQGADNSPLHFGNGTRLTVT.

The chain has TRBV2 and TRBJ1-5; no firm D call. Germline-derived CDR1 and CDR2 are SNHLY and FYNNEI. This CDR3 spans 15 amino acids. Trimming removed 4 bases from V and 4 bases from J, with 14 bases in between. The CDR3 nucleotides read TGTGCCAGCAGTGGGGAACCGAGGGCTAATCAGCCCCAGCATTTT. It encodes CASSGEPRANQPQHF.